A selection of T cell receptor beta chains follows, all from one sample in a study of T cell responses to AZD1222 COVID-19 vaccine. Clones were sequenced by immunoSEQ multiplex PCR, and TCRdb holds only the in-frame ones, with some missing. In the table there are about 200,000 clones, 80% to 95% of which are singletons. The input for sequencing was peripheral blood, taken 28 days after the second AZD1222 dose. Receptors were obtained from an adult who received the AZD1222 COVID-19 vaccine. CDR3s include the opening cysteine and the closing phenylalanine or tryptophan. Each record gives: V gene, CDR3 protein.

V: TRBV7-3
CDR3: CASSHVQSSYNEQFF

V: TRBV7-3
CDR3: CASSPTGVDTQYF

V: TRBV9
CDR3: CASSVGVAGGNEQYF

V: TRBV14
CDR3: CASSQNRGPNEKLFF

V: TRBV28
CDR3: CASSSTGGTGELFF

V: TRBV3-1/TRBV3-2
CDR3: CASGDRNSFTGELFF

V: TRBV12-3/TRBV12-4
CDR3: CASSLAVQPQHF

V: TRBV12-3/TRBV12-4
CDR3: CASTWDRTTEAFF

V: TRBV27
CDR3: CASSPGQGAHGYTF

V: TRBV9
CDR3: CASSVMGDRNSPLHF

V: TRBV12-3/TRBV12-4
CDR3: CASSFTRNSPLHF

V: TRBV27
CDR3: CATRGLRYQETQYF

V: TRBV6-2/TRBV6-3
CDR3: CASSWDRGKGRAMNTEAFF

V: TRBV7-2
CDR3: CASSLTGGGYTF

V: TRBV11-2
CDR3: CASSLGTGSTGELFF

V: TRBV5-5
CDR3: CASSLVGQQETQYF

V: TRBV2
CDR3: CASSSPGTGGSYNEQFF

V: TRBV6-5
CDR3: CASSYRQGWWTEAFF

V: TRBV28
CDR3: CASTRQGAGTGELFF

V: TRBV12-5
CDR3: CASGLTSGTVNEKLFF

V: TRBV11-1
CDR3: CASSRTGGGNYEQYF

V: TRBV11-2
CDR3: CASSLVWQGPGTEAFF

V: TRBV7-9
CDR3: CASSLEGLTEQFF

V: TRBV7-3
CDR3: CASSLGRTGTGTDTQYF

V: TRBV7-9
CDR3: CASSPKQGTHQPQHF

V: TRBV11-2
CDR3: CASSFWGAPQETQYF

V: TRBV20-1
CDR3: CRAPGPTEAFF

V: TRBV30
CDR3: CAWIGGRQPQHF

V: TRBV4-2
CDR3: CASSQDLGGGTGGENGYTF

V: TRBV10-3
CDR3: CAISESGGAGYGYTF

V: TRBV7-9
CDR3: CASSPDGNQPQHF

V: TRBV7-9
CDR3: CASSSRTQRQGGYGYTF

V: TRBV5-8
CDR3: CASSLEEGDYGYTF

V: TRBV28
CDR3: CASSLPDSVGTDTQYF

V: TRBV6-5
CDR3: CASSPRTGEETQYF

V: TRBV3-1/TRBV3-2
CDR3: CASSQDTRSSYNSPLHF

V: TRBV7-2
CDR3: CASSLQENEKLFF

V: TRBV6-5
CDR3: CASSYSNVEGQGSFF

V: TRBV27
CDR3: CASSLSYGGSYEQYF

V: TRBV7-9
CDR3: CASSLGARTYEQYF

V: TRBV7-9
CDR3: CASSPASVNTGELFF

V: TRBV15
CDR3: CATSSREGDEKLFF

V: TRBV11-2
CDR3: CASSLAPSTEAFF

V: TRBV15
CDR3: CATSRDRLGGEQYF

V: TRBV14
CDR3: CASSRGYEQYF

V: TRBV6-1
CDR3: CASSEAEPGGEKLFF

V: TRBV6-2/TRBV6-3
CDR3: CASSYSIWAFF

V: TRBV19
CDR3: CASRYSGQGANTIYF

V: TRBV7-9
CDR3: CASSLVAKGDYGYTF

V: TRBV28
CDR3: CASSSSGTPINQPQHF

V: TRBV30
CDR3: CAWNVNTEAFF

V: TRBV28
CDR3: CASSLGQPIYGYTF